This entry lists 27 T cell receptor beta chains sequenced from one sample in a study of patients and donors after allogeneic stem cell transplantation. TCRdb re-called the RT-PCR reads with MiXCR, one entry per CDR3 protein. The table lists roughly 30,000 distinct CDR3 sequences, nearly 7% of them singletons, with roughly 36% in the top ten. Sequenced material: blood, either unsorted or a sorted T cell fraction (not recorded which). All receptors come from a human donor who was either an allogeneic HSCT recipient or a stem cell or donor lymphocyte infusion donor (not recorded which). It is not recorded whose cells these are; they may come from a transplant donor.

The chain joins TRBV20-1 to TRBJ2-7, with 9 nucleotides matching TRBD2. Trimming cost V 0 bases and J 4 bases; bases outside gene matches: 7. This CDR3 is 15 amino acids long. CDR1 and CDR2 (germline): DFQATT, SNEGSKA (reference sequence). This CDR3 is CSARDQLAGIYEQYF. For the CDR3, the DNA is TGCAGTGCTAGAGATCAGCTAGCGGGAATTTACGAGCAGTACTTC.

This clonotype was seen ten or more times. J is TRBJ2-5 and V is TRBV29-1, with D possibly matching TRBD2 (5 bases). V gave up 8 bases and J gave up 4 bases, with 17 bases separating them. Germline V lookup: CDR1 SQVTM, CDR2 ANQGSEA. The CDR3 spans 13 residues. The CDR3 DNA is TGCAGCACCACGCGGGCAATAGGAGAGACCCAGTACTTC. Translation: CSTTRAIGETQYF.

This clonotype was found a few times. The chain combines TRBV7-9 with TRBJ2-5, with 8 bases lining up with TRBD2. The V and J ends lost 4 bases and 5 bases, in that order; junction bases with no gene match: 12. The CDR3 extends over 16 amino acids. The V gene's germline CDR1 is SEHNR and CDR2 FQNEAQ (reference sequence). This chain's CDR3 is CASSSRIREGDETQYF. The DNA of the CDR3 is TGTGCCAGCAGCTCTCGCATTCGGGAGGGAGATGAGACCCAGTACTTC.

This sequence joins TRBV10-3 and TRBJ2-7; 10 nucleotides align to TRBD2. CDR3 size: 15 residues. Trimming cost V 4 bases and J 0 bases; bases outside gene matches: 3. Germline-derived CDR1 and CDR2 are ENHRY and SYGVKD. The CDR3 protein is CAISGRTSGSYEQYF. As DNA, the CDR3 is TGTGCCATCAGTGGGAGGACTAGCGGCTCCTACGAGCAGTACTTC.

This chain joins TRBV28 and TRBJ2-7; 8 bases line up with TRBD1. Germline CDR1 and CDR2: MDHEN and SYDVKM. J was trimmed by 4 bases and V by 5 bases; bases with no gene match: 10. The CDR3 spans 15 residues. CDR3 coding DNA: TGTGCCAGCAGTACCCCGGGGACAGGTCTTTACGAGCAGTACTTC. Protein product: CASSTPGTGLYEQYF.

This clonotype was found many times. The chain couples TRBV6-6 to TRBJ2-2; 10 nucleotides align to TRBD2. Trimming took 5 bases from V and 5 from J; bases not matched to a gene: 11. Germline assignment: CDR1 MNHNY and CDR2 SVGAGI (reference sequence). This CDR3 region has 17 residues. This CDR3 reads CASSRQPSGSWTGELFF. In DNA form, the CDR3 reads TGTGCCAGCAGTCGTCAGCCTAGCGGGAGTTGGACCGGGGAGCTGTTTTTT.

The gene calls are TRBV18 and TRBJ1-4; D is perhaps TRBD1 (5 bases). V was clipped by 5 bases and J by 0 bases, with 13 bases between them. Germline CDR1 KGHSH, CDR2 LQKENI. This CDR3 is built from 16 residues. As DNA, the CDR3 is TGTGCCAGCTCAGACGTCAGGGTGGCAACTAATGAAAAACTGTTTTTT. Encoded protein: CASSDVRVATNEKLFF.

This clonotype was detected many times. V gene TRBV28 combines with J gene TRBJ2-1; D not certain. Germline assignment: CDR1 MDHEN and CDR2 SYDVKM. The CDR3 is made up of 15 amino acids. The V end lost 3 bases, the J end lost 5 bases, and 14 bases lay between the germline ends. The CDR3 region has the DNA TGTGCCAGCAGTTTTGTTCTAGATTCCGACAATGAGCAGTTCTTC. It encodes CASSFVLDSDNEQFF.

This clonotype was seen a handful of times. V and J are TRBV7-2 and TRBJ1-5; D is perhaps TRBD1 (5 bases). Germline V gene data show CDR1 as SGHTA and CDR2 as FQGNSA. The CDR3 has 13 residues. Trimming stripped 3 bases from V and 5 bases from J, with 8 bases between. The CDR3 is CASSFRGDQPQHF. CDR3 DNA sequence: TGTGCCAGCAGCTTTCGGGGGGATCAGCCCCAGCATTTT.

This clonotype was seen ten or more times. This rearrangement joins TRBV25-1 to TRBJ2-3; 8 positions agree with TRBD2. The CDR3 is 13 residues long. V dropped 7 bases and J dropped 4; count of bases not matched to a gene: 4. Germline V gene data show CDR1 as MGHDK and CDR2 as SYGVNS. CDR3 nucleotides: TGTGCCAGCACCGGGAGGGCCGCAGATACGCAGTATTTT. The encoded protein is CASTGRAADTQYF.

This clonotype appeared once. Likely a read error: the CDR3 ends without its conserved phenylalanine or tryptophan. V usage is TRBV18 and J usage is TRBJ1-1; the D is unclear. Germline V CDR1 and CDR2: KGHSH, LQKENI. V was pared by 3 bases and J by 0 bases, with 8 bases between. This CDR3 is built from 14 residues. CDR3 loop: CASSPGLLNTEAFL. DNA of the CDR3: TGTGCCAGCTCACCCGGACTGCTGAACACTGAAGCTTTCTTG.

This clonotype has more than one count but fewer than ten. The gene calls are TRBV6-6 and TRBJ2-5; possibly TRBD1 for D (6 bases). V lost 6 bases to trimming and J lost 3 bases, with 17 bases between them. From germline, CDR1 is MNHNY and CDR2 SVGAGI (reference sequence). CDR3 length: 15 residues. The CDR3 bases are TGTGCCAGCAGCTCTCGGAAGGACAGTAAAGAGACCCAGTACTTC. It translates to CASSSRKDSKETQYF.

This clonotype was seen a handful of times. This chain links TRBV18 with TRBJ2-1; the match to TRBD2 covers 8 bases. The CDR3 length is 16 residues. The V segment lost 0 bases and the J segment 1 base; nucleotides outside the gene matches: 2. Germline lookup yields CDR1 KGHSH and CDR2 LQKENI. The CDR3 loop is CASSPPSGRSYNEQFF. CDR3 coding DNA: TGTGCCAGCTCACCACCCAGCGGGAGATCCTACAATGAGCAGTTCTTC.

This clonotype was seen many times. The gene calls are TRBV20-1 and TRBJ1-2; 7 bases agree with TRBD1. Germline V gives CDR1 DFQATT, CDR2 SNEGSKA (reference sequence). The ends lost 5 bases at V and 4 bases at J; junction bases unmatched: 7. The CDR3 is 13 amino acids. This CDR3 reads CSAQDRVSYGYTF. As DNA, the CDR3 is TGCAGTGCTCAAGACAGGGTGTCCTATGGCTACACCTTC.

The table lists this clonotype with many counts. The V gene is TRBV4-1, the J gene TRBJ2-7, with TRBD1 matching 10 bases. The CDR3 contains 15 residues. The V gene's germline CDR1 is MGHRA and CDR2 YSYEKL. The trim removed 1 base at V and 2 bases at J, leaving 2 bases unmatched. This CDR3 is CASSQAGTGAYEQYF. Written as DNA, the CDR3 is TGCGCCAGCAGCCAAGCCGGGACAGGGGCCTACGAGCAGTACTTC.

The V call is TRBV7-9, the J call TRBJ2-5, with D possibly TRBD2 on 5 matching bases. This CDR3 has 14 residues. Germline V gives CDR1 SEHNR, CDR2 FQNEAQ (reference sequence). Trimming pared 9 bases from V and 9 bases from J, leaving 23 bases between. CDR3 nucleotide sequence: TGTGCCAGTGCCCACGGGGTGGAGAGAAGACCCCAGTACTTC. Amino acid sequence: CASAHGVERRPQYF.

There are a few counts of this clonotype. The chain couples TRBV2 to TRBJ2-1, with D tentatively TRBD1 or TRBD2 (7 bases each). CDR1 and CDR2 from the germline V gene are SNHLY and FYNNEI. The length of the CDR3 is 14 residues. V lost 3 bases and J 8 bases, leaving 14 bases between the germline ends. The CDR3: CASSDAGGGYEQFF. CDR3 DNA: TGTGCCAGCAGTGACGCAGGGGGGGGATATGAGCAGTTCTTC.

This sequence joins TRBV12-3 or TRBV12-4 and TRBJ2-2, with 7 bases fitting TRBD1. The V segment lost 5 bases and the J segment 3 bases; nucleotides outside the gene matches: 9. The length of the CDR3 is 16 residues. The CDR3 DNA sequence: TGTGCCAGCAGTAGTACCTCGGGACAGCACACCGGGGAGCTGTTTTTT. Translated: CASSSTSGQHTGELFF.

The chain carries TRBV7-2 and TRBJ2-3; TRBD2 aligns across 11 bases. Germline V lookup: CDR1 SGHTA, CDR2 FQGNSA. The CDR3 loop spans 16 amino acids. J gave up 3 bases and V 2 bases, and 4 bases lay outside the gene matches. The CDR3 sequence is CASSLTSGSGTDTQYF. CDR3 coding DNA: TGTGCCAGCAGCTTAACTAGCGGGAGTGGGACAGATACGCAGTATTTT.

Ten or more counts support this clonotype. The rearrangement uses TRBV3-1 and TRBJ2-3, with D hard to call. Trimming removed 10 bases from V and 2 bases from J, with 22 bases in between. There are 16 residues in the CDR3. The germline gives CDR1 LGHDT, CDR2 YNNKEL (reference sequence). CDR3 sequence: CATKQSGRTLTDTQYF. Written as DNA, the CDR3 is TGTGCCACCAAGCAATCCGGGCGAACTCTCACAGATACGCAGTATTTT.

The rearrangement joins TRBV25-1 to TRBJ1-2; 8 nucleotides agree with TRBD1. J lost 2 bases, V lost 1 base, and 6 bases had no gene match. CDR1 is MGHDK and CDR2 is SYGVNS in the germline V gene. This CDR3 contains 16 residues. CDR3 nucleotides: TGTGCCAGCAGTGAATTCGGGACAGGAGAAAACTATGGCTACACCTTC. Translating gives CASSEFGTGENYGYTF.

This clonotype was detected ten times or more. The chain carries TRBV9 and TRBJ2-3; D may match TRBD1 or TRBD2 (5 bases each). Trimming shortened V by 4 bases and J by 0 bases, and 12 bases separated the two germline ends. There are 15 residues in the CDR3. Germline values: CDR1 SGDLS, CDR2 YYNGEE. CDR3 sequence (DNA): TGTGCCAGCAGCAAAGGGACCGTTAGCACAGATACGCAGTATTTT. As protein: CASSKGTVSTDTQYF.

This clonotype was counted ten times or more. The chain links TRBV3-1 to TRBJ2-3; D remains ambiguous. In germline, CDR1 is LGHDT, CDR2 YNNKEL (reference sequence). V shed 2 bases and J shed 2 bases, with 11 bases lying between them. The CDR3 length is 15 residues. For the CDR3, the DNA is TGTGCCAGCAGCCAATTTTCAGGTTCCACAGATACGCAGTATTTT. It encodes CASSQFSGSTDTQYF.

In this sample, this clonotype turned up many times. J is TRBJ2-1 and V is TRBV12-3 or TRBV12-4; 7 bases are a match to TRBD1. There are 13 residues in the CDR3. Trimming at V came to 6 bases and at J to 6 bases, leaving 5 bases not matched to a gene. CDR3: CASRETGANEQFF. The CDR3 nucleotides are TGTGCCAGCAGAGAAACAGGGGCCAATGAGCAGTTCTTC.

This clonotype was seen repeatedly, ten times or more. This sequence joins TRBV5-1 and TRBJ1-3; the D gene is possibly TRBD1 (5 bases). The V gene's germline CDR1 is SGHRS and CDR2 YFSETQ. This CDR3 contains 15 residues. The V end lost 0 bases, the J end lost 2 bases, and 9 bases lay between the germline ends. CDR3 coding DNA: TGCGCCAGCAGCTTGGTGGGGGAAGCTGGAAACACCATATATTTT. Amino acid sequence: CASSLVGEAGNTIYF.

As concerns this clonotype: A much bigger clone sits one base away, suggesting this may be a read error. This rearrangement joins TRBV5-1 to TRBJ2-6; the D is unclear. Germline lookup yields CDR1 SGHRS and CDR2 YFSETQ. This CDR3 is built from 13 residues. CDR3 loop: CTSSETGANVLTF. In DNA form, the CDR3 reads TGCACCAGCAGCGAAACTGGGGCCAACGTCCTGACTTTC.

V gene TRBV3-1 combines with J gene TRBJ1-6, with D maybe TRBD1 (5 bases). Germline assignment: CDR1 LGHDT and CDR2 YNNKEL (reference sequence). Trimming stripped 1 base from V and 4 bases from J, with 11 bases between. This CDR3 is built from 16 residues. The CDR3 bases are TGTGCCAGCAGCCAAGTAGAGGGGCGGTATAATTCACCCCTCCACTTT. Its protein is CASSQVEGRYNSPLHF.